The clone carrying this T cell receptor beta chain has more than one count but fewer than ten. Its matching antigen is unknown. CDR1 and CDR2 (germline): MNHNY, SVGAGI (reference sequence). The germline V and J ends were trimmed by 2 bases and 5 bases, with 10 bases remaining between them. The CDR3 spans 14 residues. These data originate in a study of cytotoxic CD8 clonotypes in ibrutinib-treated CLL. Whole-study results and caveats: Ibrutinib response saw clonality rise, and progression saw it return toward baseline.

A 1 in 200,000 to 1 in 1 million T cell depth was the sequencing target. Method: immunoSEQ multiplex PCR; TCRdb's copy keeps in-frame clones and lacks some. Of approximately 97,000 clones detected, 77% appear once; the ten largest clones hold 20% to 25%. This chain connects TRBV6-6 to TRBJ2-1; D is possibly TRBD1 (5 bases). Sequences were derived from PBMCs, sampled after 24 months of ibrutinib treatment. The TCR was taken from a human donor with chronic lymphocytic leukemia. The CDR3 DNA reads as TGTGCCAGCAGTTACGTTCAGGGAAACAATGAGCAGTTCTTC. This encodes CASSYVQGNNEQFF.